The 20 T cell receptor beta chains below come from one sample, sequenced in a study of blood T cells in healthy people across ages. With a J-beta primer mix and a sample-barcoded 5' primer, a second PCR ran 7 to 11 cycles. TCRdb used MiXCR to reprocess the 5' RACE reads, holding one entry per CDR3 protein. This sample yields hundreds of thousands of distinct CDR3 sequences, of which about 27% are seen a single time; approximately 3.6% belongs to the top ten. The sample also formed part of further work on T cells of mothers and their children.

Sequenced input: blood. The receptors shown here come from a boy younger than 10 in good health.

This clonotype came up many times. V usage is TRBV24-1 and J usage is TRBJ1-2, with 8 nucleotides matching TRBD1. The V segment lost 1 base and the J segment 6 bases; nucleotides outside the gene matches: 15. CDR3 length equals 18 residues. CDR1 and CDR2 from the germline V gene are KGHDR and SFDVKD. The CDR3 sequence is CATSDFGRDRPRMHGYTF. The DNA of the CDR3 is TGTGCCACCAGTGATTTCGGCCGGGACAGGCCAAGAATGCATGGCTACACCTTC.

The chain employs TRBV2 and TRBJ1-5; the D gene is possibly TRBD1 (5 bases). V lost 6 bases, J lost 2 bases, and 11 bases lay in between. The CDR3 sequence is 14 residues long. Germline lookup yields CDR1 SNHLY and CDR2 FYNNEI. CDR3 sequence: CASSADKGNQPQHF. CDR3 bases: TGTGCCAGCAGCGCGGACAAGGGCAATCAGCCCCAGCATTTT.

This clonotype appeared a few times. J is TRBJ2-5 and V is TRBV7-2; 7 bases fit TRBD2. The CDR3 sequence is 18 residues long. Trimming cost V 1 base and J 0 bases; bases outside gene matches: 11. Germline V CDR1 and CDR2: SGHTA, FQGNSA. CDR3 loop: CASSLEFPSGEYQETQYF. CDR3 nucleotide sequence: TGTGCCAGCAGCTTAGAGTTCCCTAGCGGCGAGTACCAAGAGACCCAGTACTTC.

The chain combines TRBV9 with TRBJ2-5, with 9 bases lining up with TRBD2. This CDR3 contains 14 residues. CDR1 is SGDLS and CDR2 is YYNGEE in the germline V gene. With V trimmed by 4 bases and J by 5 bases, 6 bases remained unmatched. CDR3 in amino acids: CASSMGLAEETQYF. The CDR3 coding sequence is TGTGCCAGCAGCATGGGACTAGCTGAGGAGACCCAGTACTTC.

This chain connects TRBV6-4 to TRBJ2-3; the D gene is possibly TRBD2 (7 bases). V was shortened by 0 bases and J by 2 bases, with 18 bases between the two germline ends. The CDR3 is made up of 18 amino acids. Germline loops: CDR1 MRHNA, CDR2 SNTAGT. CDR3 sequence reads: CASSDSSARGGITDTQYF. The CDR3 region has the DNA TGTGCCAGCAGTGACTCGAGCGCCCGCGGGGGCATCACAGATACGCAGTATTTT.

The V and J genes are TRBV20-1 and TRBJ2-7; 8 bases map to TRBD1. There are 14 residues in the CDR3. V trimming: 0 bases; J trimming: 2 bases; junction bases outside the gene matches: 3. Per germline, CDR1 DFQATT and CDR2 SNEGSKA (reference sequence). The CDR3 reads CSARDEQGAYEQYF. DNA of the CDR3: TGCAGTGCTAGAGATGAACAGGGGGCCTACGAGCAGTACTTC.

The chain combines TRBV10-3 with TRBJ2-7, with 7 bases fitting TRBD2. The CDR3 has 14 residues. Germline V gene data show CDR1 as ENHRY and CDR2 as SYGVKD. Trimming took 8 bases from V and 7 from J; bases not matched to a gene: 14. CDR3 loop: CAISGMREGLEQYF. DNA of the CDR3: TGTGCCATCTCGGGTATGAGGGAGGGGCTGGAGCAGTACTTC.

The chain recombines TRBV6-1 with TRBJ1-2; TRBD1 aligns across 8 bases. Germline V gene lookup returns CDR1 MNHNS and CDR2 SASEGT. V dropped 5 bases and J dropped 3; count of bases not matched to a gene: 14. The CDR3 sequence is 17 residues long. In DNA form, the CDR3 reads TGTGCCAGCAGTACAGGGACAGGAATTTCGGGTGACTATGGCTACACCTTC. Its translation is CASSTGTGISGDYGYTF.

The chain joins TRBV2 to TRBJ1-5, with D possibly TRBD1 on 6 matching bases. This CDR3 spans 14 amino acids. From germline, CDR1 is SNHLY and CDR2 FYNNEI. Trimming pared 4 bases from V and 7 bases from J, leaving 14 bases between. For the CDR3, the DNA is TGTGCCAGCAGTGGAGGTGGGGGCTCCCAGCCCCAGCATTTT. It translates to CASSGGGGSQPQHF. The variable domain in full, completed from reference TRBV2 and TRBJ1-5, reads EPEVTQTPSHQVTQMGQEVILRCVPISNHLYFYWYRQILGQKVEFLVSFYNNEISEKSEIFDDQFSVERPDGSNFTLKIRSTKLEDSAMYFCASSGGGGSQPQHFGDGTRLSIL.

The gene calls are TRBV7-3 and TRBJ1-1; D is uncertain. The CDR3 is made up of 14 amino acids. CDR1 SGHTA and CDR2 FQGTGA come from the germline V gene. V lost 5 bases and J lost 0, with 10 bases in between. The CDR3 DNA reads TGTGCCAGCAGCGCCGAGTACATGAACACTGAAGCTTTCTTT. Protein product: CASSAEYMNTEAFF.

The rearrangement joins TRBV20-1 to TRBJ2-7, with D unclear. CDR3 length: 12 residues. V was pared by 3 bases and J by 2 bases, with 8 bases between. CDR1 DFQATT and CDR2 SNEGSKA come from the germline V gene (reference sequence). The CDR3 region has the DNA TGCAGTGCTAGTCCCGACACCTACGAGCAGTACTTC. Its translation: CSASPDTYEQYF.

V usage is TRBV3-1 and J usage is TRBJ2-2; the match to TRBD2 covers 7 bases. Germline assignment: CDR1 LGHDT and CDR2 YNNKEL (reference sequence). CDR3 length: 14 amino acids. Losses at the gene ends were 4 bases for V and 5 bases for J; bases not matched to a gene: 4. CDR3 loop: CASSPPAGTGELFF. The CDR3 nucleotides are TGTGCCAGCAGCCCACCAGCGGGGACCGGGGAGCTGTTTTTT.

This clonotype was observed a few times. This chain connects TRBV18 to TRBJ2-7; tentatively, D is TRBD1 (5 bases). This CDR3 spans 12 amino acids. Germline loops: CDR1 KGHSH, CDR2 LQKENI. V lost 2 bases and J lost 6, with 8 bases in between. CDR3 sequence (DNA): TGTGCCAGCTCACCAGACAGTTCCGAGCAGTACTTC. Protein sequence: CASSPDSSEQYF.

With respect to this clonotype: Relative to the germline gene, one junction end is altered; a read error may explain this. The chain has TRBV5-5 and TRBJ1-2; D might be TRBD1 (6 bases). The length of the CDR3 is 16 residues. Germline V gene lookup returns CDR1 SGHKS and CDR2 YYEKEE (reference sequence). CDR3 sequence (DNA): TGTGCCAGTATACCGGAATTTCCGGGGGCGGACTATGGCTACACTTTC. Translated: CASIPEFPGADYGYTF. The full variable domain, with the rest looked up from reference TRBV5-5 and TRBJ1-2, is DAGVTQSPTHLIKTRGQQVTLRCSPISGHKSVSWYQQVLGQGPQFIFQYYEKEERGRGNFPDRFSARQFPNYSSELNVNALLLGDSALYLCASIPEFPGADYGYTFGSGTRLTVV.

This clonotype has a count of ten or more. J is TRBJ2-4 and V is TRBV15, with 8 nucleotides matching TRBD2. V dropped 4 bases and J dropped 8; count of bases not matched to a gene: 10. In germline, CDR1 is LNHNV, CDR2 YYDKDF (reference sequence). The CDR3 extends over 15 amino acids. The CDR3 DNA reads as TGTGCCACCAGCAAGTCCCGGGAGGGAGGTGACATTCAGTACTTC. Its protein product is CATSKSREGGDIQYF.

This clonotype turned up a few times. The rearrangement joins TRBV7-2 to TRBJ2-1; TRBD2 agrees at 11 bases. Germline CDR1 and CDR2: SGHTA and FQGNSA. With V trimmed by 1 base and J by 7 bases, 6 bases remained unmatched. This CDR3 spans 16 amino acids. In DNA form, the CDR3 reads TGTGCCAGCAGCTTAGTGGCTAGCGGGGGGTATAATGAGCAGTTCTTC. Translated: CASSLVASGGYNEQFF.

The CDR3 reads CSVAHRLAGGAEQYF. As DNA, the CDR3 is TGCAGCGTGGCCCATAGACTAGCGGGAGGTGCCGAGCAGTACTTC. The chain couples TRBV29-1 to TRBJ2-7, with 13 bases identical to TRBD2. There are 15 residues in the CDR3. Germline trimming cut 6 bases from V and 6 bases from J; bases unmatched to any gene: 11. Germline assignment: CDR1 SQVTM and CDR2 ANQGSEA.

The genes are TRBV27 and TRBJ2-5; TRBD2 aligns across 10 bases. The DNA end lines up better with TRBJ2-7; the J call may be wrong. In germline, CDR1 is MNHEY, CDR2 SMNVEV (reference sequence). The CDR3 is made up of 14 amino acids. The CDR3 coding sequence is TGTGCCAGCGCGAGTAGCGGGAGGTGGTACGAGCAGTACTTC. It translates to CASASSGRWYEQYF.

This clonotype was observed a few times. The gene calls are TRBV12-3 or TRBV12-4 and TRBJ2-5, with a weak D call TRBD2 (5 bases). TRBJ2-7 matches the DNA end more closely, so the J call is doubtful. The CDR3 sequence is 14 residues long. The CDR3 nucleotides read TGTGCCAGCAGTTTTAGCGCTAGCTCCTACGAGCAGTACTTC. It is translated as CASSFSASSYEQYF.

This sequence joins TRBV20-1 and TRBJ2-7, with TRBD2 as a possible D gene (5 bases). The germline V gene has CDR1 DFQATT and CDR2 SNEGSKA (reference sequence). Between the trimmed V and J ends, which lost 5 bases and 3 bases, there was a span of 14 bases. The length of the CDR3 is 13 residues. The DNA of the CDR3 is TGCAGTGCTGCCAGGACGGGGAACTACGAGCAGTACTTC. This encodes CSAARTGNYEQYF.